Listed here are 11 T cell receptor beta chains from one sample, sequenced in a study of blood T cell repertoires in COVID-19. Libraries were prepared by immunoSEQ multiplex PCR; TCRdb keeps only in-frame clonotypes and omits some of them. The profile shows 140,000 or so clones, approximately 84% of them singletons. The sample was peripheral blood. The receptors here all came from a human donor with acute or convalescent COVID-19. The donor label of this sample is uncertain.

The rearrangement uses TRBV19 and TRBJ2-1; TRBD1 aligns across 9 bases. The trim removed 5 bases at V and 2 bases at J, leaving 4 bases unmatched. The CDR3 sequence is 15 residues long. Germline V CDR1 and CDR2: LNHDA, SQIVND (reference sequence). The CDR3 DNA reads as TGTGCCAGTAGTCGTACAGGGGGCGCCTACAATGAGCAGTTCTTC. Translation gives CASSRTGGAYNEQFF.

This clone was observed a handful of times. The CDR3 coding sequence is TGTGCCAGCAGCCGGGCCCTAGCCGAAAGAGAGACCCAGTACTTC. Translation gives CASSRALAERETQYF. The chain joins TRBV11-2 to TRBJ2-5; D perhaps matches TRBD2 (5 bases). Trimming removed 5 bases from V and 4 bases from J, with 17 bases in between. CDR1 is SGHAT, CDR2 FQNNGV, per germline. The CDR3 is 15 residues long. Together with reference TRBV11-2 and TRBJ2-5, the CDR3 gives the full variable domain: EAGVAQSPRYKIIEKRQSVAFWCNPISGHATLYWYQQILGQGPKLLIQFQNNGVVDDSQLPKDRFSAERLKGVDSTLKIQPAKLEDSAVYLCASSRALAERETQYFGPGTRLLVL.

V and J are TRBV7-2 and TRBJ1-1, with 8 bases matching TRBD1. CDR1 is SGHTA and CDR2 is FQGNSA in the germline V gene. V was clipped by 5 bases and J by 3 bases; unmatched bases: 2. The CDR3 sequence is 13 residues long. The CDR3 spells CASSQQGDTEAFF. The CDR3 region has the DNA TGTGCCAGCAGCCAACAGGGGGACACTGAAGCTTTCTTT.

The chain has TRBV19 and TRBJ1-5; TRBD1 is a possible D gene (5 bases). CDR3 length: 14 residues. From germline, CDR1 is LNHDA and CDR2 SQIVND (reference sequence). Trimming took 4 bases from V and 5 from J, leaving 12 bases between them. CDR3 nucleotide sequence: TGTGCCAGTAGTACCCGTCCGGGGGATCAGCCCCAGCATTTT. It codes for CASSTRPGDQPQHF.

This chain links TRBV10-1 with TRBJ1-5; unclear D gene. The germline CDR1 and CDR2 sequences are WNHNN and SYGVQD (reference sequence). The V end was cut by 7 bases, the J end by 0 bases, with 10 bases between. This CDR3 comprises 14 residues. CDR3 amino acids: CASKRQYSNQPQHF. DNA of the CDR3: TGCGCCAGCAAACGACAATATAGCAATCAGCCCCAGCATTTT.

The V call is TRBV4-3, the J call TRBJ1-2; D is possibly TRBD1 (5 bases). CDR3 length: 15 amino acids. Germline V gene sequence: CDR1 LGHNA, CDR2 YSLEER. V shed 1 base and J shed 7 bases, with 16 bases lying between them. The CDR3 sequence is CASSQVPGIYGGYTF. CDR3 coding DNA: TGCGCCAGCAGCCAAGTGCCAGGGATCTACGGTGGCTACACCTTC.

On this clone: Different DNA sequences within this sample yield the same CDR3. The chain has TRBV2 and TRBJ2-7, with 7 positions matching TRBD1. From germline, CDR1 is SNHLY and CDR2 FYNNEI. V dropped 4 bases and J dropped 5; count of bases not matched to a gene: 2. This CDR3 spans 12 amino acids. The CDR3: CASSGQGDEQYF. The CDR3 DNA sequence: TGTGCCAGCAGTGGTCAGGGGGACGAGCAGTACTTC.

The CDR3 loop is CASSLGAGSWRTGELFF. The CDR3 region has the DNA TGTGCCAGCAGCTTGGGTGCCGGGAGTTGGAGGACCGGGGAGCTGTTTTTT. The rearrangement joins TRBV5-5 to TRBJ2-2; D might be TRBD2 (6 bases). Trimming left V 0 bases short and J 5 bases short, with 17 bases between. Germline lookup yields CDR1 SGHKS and CDR2 YYEKEE (reference sequence). This CDR3 spans 17 amino acids.

The CDR3 here is CASSQVEGALFEGYTF. The CDR3 nucleotides read TGCGCCAGCAGCCAAGTTGAGGGGGCCCTATTCGAGGGCTACACCTTC. The V gene is TRBV4-1, the J gene TRBJ1-2; 7 bases are shared with TRBD1. CDR1 and CDR2 (germline): MGHRA, YSYEKL. V was clipped by 1 base and J by 8 bases; unmatched bases: 13. This CDR3 has 16 amino acids.

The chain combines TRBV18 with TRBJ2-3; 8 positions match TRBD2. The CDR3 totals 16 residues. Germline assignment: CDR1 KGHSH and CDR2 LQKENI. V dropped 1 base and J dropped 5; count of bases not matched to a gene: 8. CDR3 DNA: TGTGCCAGCTCACCACAACGGCGGGAGGCGGGAGATACGCAGTATTTT. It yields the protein CASSPQRREAGDTQYF.

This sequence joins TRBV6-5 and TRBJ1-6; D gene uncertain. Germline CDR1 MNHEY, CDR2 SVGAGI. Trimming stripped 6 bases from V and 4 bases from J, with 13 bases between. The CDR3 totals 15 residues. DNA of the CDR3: TGTGCCAGCAGCCCACGGGGTCTTTATAATTCACCCCTCCACTTT. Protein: CASSPRGLYNSPLHF.